Listed here are 22 T cell receptor beta chains from one sample, sequenced in a study of CXCR3-negative and CXCR3-positive naive CD8 T cells. UMI-tagged TRB cDNA libraries were built via 5' RACE. TCRdb derives one entry per CDR3 protein from the 5' RACE reads, leaving out DNA. The specimen's table records tens of thousands of distinct CDR3 sequences. Sequencing was done on a sample of naive CXCR3- CD8+ T cells from blood. This sample's subset: CD45RO-CCR7+CD27+CD95- naive CD8+ T cells lacking CXCR3 (TNR3-). These receptors originate from a human donor in good health. Some clones in this sample may be carry-over from other donors' samples.

The rearrangement uses TRBV28 and TRBJ2-3; without DNA, the TCRdb call of TRBD1 cannot be checked. The CDR3 totals 15 residues. Germline loops: CDR1 MDHEN, CDR2 SYDVKM. This CDR3 reads CASSPPGQSTDTQYF.

The chain has TRBV29-1 and TRBJ2-3. CDR1 SQVTM and CDR2 ANQGSEA come from the germline V gene. The CDR3 consists of 13 residues. The CDR3 protein is CSVEYTNADTQYF.

V gene TRBV6-1 combines with J gene TRBJ2-7. Germline assignment: CDR1 MNHNS and CDR2 SASEGT. CDR3 length: 17 amino acids. The CDR3 protein is CASSDGVAADIVYEQYF.

CDR3 sequence reads: CASSLFMDSPYGYTF. The V gene is TRBV12-3 or TRBV12-4, the J gene TRBJ1-2; with no DNA, the TCRdb D assignment of TRBD1 cannot be verified. The CDR3 extends over 15 amino acids.

The CDR3 here is CASSFWAVMRGPPYEQYF. This chain joins TRBV5-6 and TRBJ2-7. The CDR3 spans 18 residues. Germline-derived CDR1 and CDR2 are SGHDT and YYEEEE.

V gene TRBV20-1 combines with J gene TRBJ2-1; there is no DNA to check the TCRdb D call of TRBD2. From germline, CDR1 is DFQATT and CDR2 SNEGSKA (reference sequence). The CDR3 consists of 15 residues. The CDR3: CSALGRLAANNEQFF.

This chain uses TRBV27 with TRBJ2-5; TCRdb designates TRBD2, a call that cannot be tested without DNA. The CDR3 covers 14 residues. The germline V gene encodes CDR1 MNHEY and CDR2 SMNVEV (reference sequence). CDR3 sequence reads: CASSSGLAMETQYF.

The chain links TRBV12-3 or TRBV12-4 to TRBJ1-2. The CDR3 has 15 residues. CDR3 loop: CASDATQDSNYGYTF.

This chain connects TRBV5-1 to TRBJ2-3; with no DNA, the TCRdb D assignment of TRBD1 cannot be verified. Looked up from germline, CDR1 is SGHRS and CDR2 is YFSETQ. The CDR3 is 14 residues long. The CDR3: CASSFLPGADTQYF.

This sequence joins TRBV28 and TRBJ2-1; with no DNA, the TCRdb D assignment of TRBD2 cannot be verified. CDR1 MDHEN and CDR2 SYDVKM come from the germline V gene. The CDR3 is 13 amino acids. CDR3 protein: CASSLAPPNEQFF.

V gene TRBV12-3 or TRBV12-4 combines with J gene TRBJ1-2; without DNA, the TCRdb call of TRBD1 cannot be checked. The CDR3 is 15 residues long. CDR3 in amino acids: CASSFQPGSLYGYTF.

The chain joins TRBV29-1 to TRBJ2-7; lacking DNA, the TRBD1 call made by TCRdb goes unchecked. The germline gives CDR1 SQVTM, CDR2 ANQGSEA. The CDR3 covers 18 residues. CDR3 region: CSVEDLYRASYSSYEQYF.

The gene calls are TRBV9 and TRBJ2-1; absent DNA, TCRdb's TRBD2 call cannot be checked. Germline CDR1 is SGDLS and CDR2 is YYNGEE. The CDR3 is made up of 12 amino acids. The CDR3 here is CASSVGGREQFF.

The chain carries TRBV15 and TRBJ1-5. Germline V gene sequence: CDR1 LNHNV, CDR2 YYDKDF (reference sequence). This CDR3 spans 15 amino acids. CDR3 loop: CATSRDRSSNQPQHF.

The rearrangement joins TRBV20-1 to TRBJ2-1. Germline CDR1 DFQATT, CDR2 SNEGSKA (reference sequence). The CDR3 has 15 amino acids. CDR3 amino acids: CSARDIRLTYNEQFF.

The chain joins TRBV28 to TRBJ2-3; TCRdb reports TRBD2, a call that lacks DNA to check it against. Germline CDR1 and CDR2: MDHEN and SYDVKM. CDR3 size: 17 residues. The CDR3 sequence is CASSQGFSGPLADTQYF.

The CDR3 loop reads CASSQVGKLADTQYF. The chain is built from TRBV14 and TRBJ2-3. CDR1 and CDR2 from the germline V gene are SGHDN and FVKESK. CDR3 length: 15 amino acids.

The chain is built from TRBV2 and TRBJ2-7; TCRdb calls TRBD2, which cannot be checked without DNA. The germline CDR1 and CDR2 sequences are SNHLY and FYNNEI. This CDR3 has 14 amino acids. The CDR3: CASGEAGLPYEQYF.

The chain couples TRBV5-1 to TRBJ2-1. The CDR3 is made up of 15 amino acids. Germline V gives CDR1 SGHRS, CDR2 YFSETQ. CDR3 sequence reads: CASSLQRGSYNEQFF.

The rearrangement joins TRBV28 to TRBJ2-1; TCRdb lists TRBD1, though no DNA is available to test this call. This CDR3 comprises 11 residues. Looked up from germline, CDR1 is MDHEN and CDR2 is SYDVKM. The CDR3 reads CASSRSGGVFF.

This chain joins TRBV13 and TRBJ1-1; TCRdb's D call of TRBD1 is untestable without DNA. Germline loops: CDR1 PRHDT, CDR2 FYEKMQ (reference sequence). This CDR3 comprises 17 residues. The CDR3 is CASSTPGTGGNGAEAFF.

The chain employs TRBV27 and TRBJ2-7; TCRdb lists TRBD1, though no DNA is available to test this call. Germline lookup yields CDR1 MNHEY and CDR2 SMNVEV (reference sequence). The CDR3 has 15 amino acids. The CDR3 sequence: CASSPQTGRGYEQYF.